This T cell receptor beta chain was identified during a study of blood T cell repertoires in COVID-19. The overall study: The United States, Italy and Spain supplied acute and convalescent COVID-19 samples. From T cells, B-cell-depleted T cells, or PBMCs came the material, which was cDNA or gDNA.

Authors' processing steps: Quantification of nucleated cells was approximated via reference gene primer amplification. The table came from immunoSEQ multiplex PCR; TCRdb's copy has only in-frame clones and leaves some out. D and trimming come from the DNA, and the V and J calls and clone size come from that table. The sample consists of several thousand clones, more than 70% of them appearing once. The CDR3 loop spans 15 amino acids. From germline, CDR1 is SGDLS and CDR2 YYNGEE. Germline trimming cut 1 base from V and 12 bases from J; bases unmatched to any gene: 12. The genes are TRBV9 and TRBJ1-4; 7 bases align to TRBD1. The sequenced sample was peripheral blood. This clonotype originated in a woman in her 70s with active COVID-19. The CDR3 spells CASSVSSDRESELFF. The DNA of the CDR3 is TGTGCCAGCAGCGTATCGAGTGACAGGGAATCGGAACTGTTTTTT.